The following is a T cell receptor (beta chain) sequence with its context. Its specificity is not known. TCRdb itself ran the RACE reads through MiXCR, one entry per CDR3 protein. The sample lists more than 150,000 distinct CDR3 sequences, about 14% occurring once. This entry belongs to a study of human T cells and chemical hapten exposure. Study at large: Weekly administration of diphenylcyclopropenone to the scalp of patients continued throughout the roughly 25-week study. Slight volume differences across pooled libraries mainly accounted for varying per-sample TCR yields.

Study outcomes and limitations: Because all patients had alopecia, their immune responses might differ from healthy ones. Versus controls, significantly more large CDR3 similarity clusters arose from expanded TCRs.

Time point reported: patch test 1, 2 weeks after DPC sensitization. Treatment here: therapeutic diphenylcyclopropenone sensitization with weekly scalp DPC. The material was whole blood, obtained in connection with sensitization to the hapten diphenylcyclopropenone (DPC). The TCR was taken from a woman in her 30s with alopecia areata. Some clones in this sample may be carry-over from other donors' samples.

For the CDR3, the DNA is TGCAGCGTCCTCACAGGGCTCGATCAGCCCCAGCATTTT. Residues: CSVLTGLDQPQHF. The rearrangement joins TRBV29-1 to TRBJ1-5, with D perhaps matching TRBD1 (6 bases). Germline CDR1 SQVTM, CDR2 ANQGSEA. The CDR3 sequence is 13 residues long. V lost 6 bases to trimming and J lost 5 bases, with 14 bases between them. The whole variable domain, remainder taken from reference TRBV29-1 and TRBJ1-5, is SAVISQKPSRDICQRGTSLTIQCQVDSQVTMMFWYRQQPGQSLTLIATANQGSEATYESGFVIDKFPISRPNLTFSTLTVSNMSPEDSSIYLCSVLTGLDQPQHFGDGTRLSIL.